This passage covers 17 T cell receptor beta chains from one sample sequenced in a study of CD8 T cells in Susac syndrome. Random hexamers were used to reverse transcribe about 0.45 to 1 ug of RNA. MiXCR, applied by TCRdb to the immunoSEQ multiplex PCR reads, yields one record per CDR3 protein. The sample has roughly 70,000 distinct CDR3 sequences; over 95% are singletons. The sequenced sample was CD4+ T cells from PBMCs. Source of these receptors: a human donor with multiple sclerosis.

The chain employs TRBV30 and TRBJ1-2; D remains unclear. Germline V CDR1 and CDR2: GTSNPN, SVGIG (reference sequence). The germline V and J ends were trimmed by 4 bases and 7 bases, with 13 bases remaining between them. CDR3 length equals 12 residues. The CDR3 region has the DNA TGTGCCTGGAAGCCCCTGGTCCGTGGCTACACCTTC. Its protein is CAWKPLVRGYTF.

Comments on this clonotype: Germline and junction disagree at one end, which may indicate a read error. The CDR3 sequence: CASSPQGAIDEQYF. DNA of the CDR3: TGTGCCAGCTCTCCACAGGGGGCTATCGACGAGCAGTACTTC. V and J are TRBV18 and TRBJ2-7; 9 positions match TRBD1. Germline CDR1 KGHSH, CDR2 LQKENI. The CDR3 covers 14 residues.

The rearrangement uses TRBV6-5 and TRBJ1-1, with a possible D match to TRBD1 (5 bases). Germline CDR1 MNHEY, CDR2 SVGAGI. V was trimmed by 6 bases and J by 1 base, leaving 12 bases between them. The CDR3 length is 14 residues. The CDR3 reads CASRHRDSNTEAFF. DNA of the CDR3: TGTGCCAGCAGACACCGGGACTCGAACACTGAAGCTTTCTTT.

In DNA form, the CDR3 reads TGTGCCAGCAGCTCTCGACAGGGGATCAGTTGGGAGCAGTACTTC. Its protein is CASSSRQGISWEQYF. This chain uses TRBV7-2 with TRBJ2-7; TRBD1 agrees at 8 bases. V shed 4 bases and J 7 bases; nucleotides not matched to a gene: 12. The germline gives CDR1 SGHTA, CDR2 FQGNSA. The CDR3 has 15 amino acids.

This chain uses TRBV20-1 with TRBJ1-2; D call uncertain. The CDR3 is 13 amino acids. Germline CDR1 DFQATT, CDR2 SNEGSKA (reference sequence). V was cut by 6 bases and J by 10 bases, with 21 bases left in between. Here the CDR3 reads CSATAGIDPFYTF. The CDR3 DNA follows: TGCAGTGCCACCGCCGGGATAGACCCCTTCTACACCTTC.

This clonotype was observed once. The J gene is TRBJ1-1, the V gene TRBV20-1, with unresolved D. CDR1 is DFQATT and CDR2 is SNEGSKA in the germline V gene (reference sequence). CDR3 size: 14 residues. Trimming cost V 3 bases and J 7 bases, with 18 bases left between them. CDR3 sequence: CSARNPVGRDEAFF. CDR3 sequence (DNA): TGCAGTGCTAGGAACCCGGTAGGAAGGGATGAAGCTTTCTTT.

This chain connects TRBV6-1 to TRBJ1-6, with a tentative D call TRBD1 (5 bases). V lost 6 bases to trimming and J lost 8 bases, with 23 bases between them. The CDR3 is 17 residues long. Germline CDR1 is MNHNS and CDR2 is SASEGT. CDR3 nucleotide sequence: TGTGCCAGCAGCACCTCGGGGCAGGGAGGAATAGATTCACCCCTCCACTTT. This sequence encodes CASSTSGQGGIDSPLHF.

The V and J genes are TRBV7-9 and TRBJ2-1, with D hard to call. V was clipped by 2 bases and J by 4 bases, with 15 bases between them. The CDR3 has 16 amino acids. CDR1 and CDR2 (germline): SEHNR, FQNEAQ (reference sequence). The CDR3 coding sequence is TGTGCCAGCAGCTTATCGGGCTCCCCCCCATACAATGAGCAGTTCTTC. Its translation is CASSLSGSPPYNEQFF.

The chain couples TRBV30 to TRBJ2-3; D remains unclear. Germline loops: CDR1 GTSNPN, CDR2 SVGIG (reference sequence). The CDR3 is 14 residues long. V gave up 2 bases and J gave up 0 bases, with 9 bases separating them. In nucleotides, the CDR3 is TGTGCCTGGAGTTTAGGAAGGAGCACAGATACGCAGTATTTT. It specifies CAWSLGRSTDTQYF.

The chain has TRBV12-3 or TRBV12-4 and TRBJ2-6; D not certain. The CDR3 has 17 amino acids. V lost 2 bases to trimming and J lost 1 base, with 12 bases between them. The CDR3 DNA is TGTGCCAGCAGTTTAAGGTCTGGGCTGTCTGGGGCCAACGTCCTGACTTTC. Translating gives CASSLRSGLSGANVLTF.

V gene TRBV20-1 combines with J gene TRBJ1-5; no clear D. The V end lost 3 bases, the J end lost 4 bases, and 13 bases lay between the germline ends. Germline V gene sequence: CDR1 DFQATT, CDR2 SNEGSKA (reference sequence). This CDR3 spans 14 amino acids. The chain's CDR3 is CSARPLLKNQPQHF. As DNA, the CDR3 is TGCAGTGCTAGGCCCCTTTTGAAGAATCAGCCCCAGCATTTT.

The J gene is TRBJ1-1, the V gene TRBV29-1; TRBD1 matches 8 bases. The germline V gene encodes CDR1 SQVTM and CDR2 ANQGSEA. The CDR3 spans 14 residues. V lost 3 bases to trimming and J lost 4 bases; unmatched junction nucleotides: 7. CDR3: CSVDTTGVGTEAFF. CDR3 sequence (DNA): TGCAGCGTTGACACGACAGGGGTGGGCACTGAAGCTTTCTTT.

The DNA for the CDR3 is TGTGCCAGTAGTATAGATCGACTAGCGGGGCGGAGCACAGATACGCAGTATTTT. Residues: CASSIDRLAGRSTDTQYF. The J gene is TRBJ2-3, the V gene TRBV19; 11 nucleotides agree with TRBD2. Per the germline V gene, CDR1 is LNHDA and CDR2 is SQIVND (reference sequence). V was clipped by 0 bases and J by 0 bases; unmatched bases: 5. The CDR3 contains 18 residues. Variable domain in full (rest from reference TRBV19 and TRBJ2-3): DGGITQSPKYLFRKEGQNVTLSCEQNLNHDAMYWYRQDPGQGLRLIYYSQIVNDFQKGDIAEGYSVSREKKESFPLTVTSAQKNPTAFYLCASSIDRLAGRSTDTQYFGPGTRLTVL.

This clonotype was counted once. V usage is TRBV12-3 or TRBV12-4 and J usage is TRBJ2-1; D remains ambiguous. V dropped 8 bases and J dropped 3 bases, with 11 bases sitting between them. This CDR3 is built from 13 residues. The CDR3 DNA sequence: TGTGCCAGCCATACGACTGACTACAATGAGCAGTTCTTC. Translation: CASHTTDYNEQFF.

V is TRBV7-2 and J is TRBJ1-5; no definite D call. Trimming left V 4 bases short and J 6 bases short, with 13 bases between. Per germline, CDR1 SGHTA and CDR2 FQGNSA. This CDR3 region has 14 residues. The CDR3 protein is CASSYRTWTQPQHF. CDR3 coding DNA: TGTGCCAGCAGCTACCGCACGTGGACTCAGCCCCAGCATTTT.

The chain has TRBV5-1 and TRBJ2-7; D unclear. Deletions cut 4 bases from V and 2 bases from J, with 13 bases between. The germline gives CDR1 SGHRS, CDR2 YFSETQ. This CDR3 is 14 amino acids long. In nucleotides, the CDR3 is TGCGCCAGCAGCCCAGAAGGTTCCCCCTACGAGCAGTACTTC. The encoded protein is CASSPEGSPYEQYF. Full variable domain (rest looked up from reference TRBV5-1 and TRBJ2-7): KAGVTQTPRYLIKTRGQQVTLSCSPISGHRSVSWYQQTPGQGLQFLFEYFSETQRNKGNFPGRFSGRQFSNSRSEMNVSTLELGDSALYLCASSPEGSPYEQYFGPGTRLTVT.

The gene calls are TRBV7-9 and TRBJ2-2; D is unresolved. Germline V gene sequence: CDR1 SEHNR, CDR2 FQNEAQ (reference sequence). The CDR3 contains 15 residues. V dropped 2 bases and J dropped 0 bases, with 7 bases sitting between them. This CDR3 reads CASSLSSANTGELFF. The DNA for the CDR3 is TGTGCCAGCAGCTTATCCAGTGCGAACACCGGGGAGCTGTTTTTT.